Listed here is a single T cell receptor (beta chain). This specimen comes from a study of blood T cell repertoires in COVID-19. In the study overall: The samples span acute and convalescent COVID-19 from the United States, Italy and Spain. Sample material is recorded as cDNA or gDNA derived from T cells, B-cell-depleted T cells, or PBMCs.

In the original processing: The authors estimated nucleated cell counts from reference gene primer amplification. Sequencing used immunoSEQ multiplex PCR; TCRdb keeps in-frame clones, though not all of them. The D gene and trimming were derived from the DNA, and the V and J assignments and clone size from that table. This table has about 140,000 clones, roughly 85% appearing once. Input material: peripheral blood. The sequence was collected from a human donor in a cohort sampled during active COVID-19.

The chain's CDR3 is CASKSFEASYEQYF. CDR3 nucleotide sequence: TGTGCCAGCAAATCATTCGAGGCGTCCTACGAGCAGTACTTC. V and J are TRBV27 and TRBJ2-7; no clear D. Trimming pared 7 bases from V and 1 base from J, leaving 14 bases between. The germline V gene encodes CDR1 MNHEY and CDR2 SMNVEV (reference sequence). The length of the CDR3 is 14 residues.